A selection of T cell receptor beta chains follows, all from one sample in a study of CD8 T cell repertoires and HIV-1 epitope variants. These receptors' targets are unknown. Assay: immunoSEQ multiplex PCR; the TCRdb copy retains only in-frame clones and omits some. The sample gives some 5,000 clones, 55% to 70% of which show up once; 48% is in the top ten. Specimen: cultured CD8+ T cells derived from PBMCs. Source of these receptors: a male donor with HIV. Each CDR3 is given with its conserved first and last residue. Fields, in order: D gene, CDR3 length, V gene, clone size, J gene, CDR3 DNA, CDR3 protein. The D gene is left open where the match is weak. Size is omitted from some rows. Given values are once, few, many or a class for expanded clones.

d_call: -; cdr3_length: 15; v_call: TRBV4-2; clone_size: -; j_call: TRBJ1-1; cdr3_nt: TGTGCCAGCAGCCAAGATTGGGGGGGGAACACTGAAGCTTTCTTT; cdr3_aa: CASSQDWGGNTEAFF
d_call: TRBD2; cdr3_length: 15; v_call: TRBV9; clone_size: -; j_call: TRBJ2-4; cdr3_nt: TGTGCCAGCAGCGTAGATAGCGGGAGAGGCAACATTCAGTACTTC; cdr3_aa: CASSVDSGRGNIQYF
d_call: TRBD1; cdr3_length: 15; v_call: TRBV19; clone_size: -; j_call: TRBJ2-3; cdr3_nt: TGTGCCAGTAGTATTGGAGACAGGGCCCCAGATACGCAGTATTTT; cdr3_aa: CASSIGDRAPDTQYF
d_call: -; cdr3_length: 12; v_call: TRBV19; clone_size: -; j_call: TRBJ2-1; cdr3_nt: TGTGCCAGTAGTACCGGCGGCAATGAGCAGTTCTTC; cdr3_aa: CASSTGGNEQFF
d_call: -; cdr3_length: 15; v_call: TRBV7-9; clone_size: -; j_call: TRBJ2-3; cdr3_nt: TGTGCCAGCAGCTTAGTTGAGCAGCGCACAGATACGCAGTATTTT; cdr3_aa: CASSLVEQRTDTQYF
d_call: TRBD1; cdr3_length: 15; v_call: TRBV28; clone_size: -; j_call: TRBJ2-6; cdr3_nt: TGTGCCACCGGGACAGGGTCCTCTGGGGCCAACGTCCTGACTTTC; cdr3_aa: CATGTGSSGANVLTF
d_call: -; cdr3_length: 14; v_call: TRBV19; clone_size: -; j_call: TRBJ1-1; cdr3_nt: TGTGCCAGTAGTTATAATACAGCGAACACTGAAGCTTTCTTT; cdr3_aa: CASSYNTANTEAFF
d_call: -; cdr3_length: 15; v_call: TRBV27; clone_size: -; j_call: TRBJ2-1; cdr3_nt: TGTGCCAGCAGTTTCCCAGGTGTCTCCTACAATGAGCAGTTCTTC; cdr3_aa: CASSFPGVSYNEQFF
d_call: -; cdr3_length: 14; v_call: TRBV25-1; clone_size: -; j_call: TRBJ1-5; cdr3_nt: TGTGCCAGCAGTGAAGGGGCAGGCAATCAGCCCCAGCATTTT; cdr3_aa: CASSEGAGNQPQHF
d_call: -; cdr3_length: 17; v_call: TRBV28; clone_size: -; j_call: TRBJ2-3; cdr3_nt: TGTGCCAGCAGTTTGGAGGGGACAGACTCATTCACAGATACGCAGTATTTT; cdr3_aa: CASSLEGTDSFTDTQYF
d_call: TRBD1; cdr3_length: 15; v_call: TRBV5-6; clone_size: -; j_call: TRBJ2-7; cdr3_nt: TGTGCCAGCAGCTTCTCAGGGACAGGGCTATACGAGCAGTACTTC; cdr3_aa: CASSFSGTGLYEQYF
d_call: -; cdr3_length: 17; v_call: TRBV28; clone_size: -; j_call: TRBJ2-1; cdr3_nt: TGTGCCAGCAGTTTATTGCGTGGCCGGAGCTCCTACAATGAGCAGTTCTTC; cdr3_aa: CASSLLRGRSSYNEQFF
d_call: TRBD2; cdr3_length: 15; v_call: TRBV15; clone_size: -; j_call: TRBJ2-5; cdr3_nt: TGTGCCACCAGCAGAGATAGGCTAGCGGGGGAGACCCAGTACTTC; cdr3_aa: CATSRDRLAGETQYF
d_call: TRBD2; cdr3_length: 17; v_call: TRBV9; clone_size: once; j_call: TRBJ2-1; cdr3_nt: TGTGCCAGCAGCGTAGAGGGACTAGCGGGGGAATACAATGAGCAGTTCTTC; cdr3_aa: CASSVEGLAGEYNEQFF
d_call: TRBD1; cdr3_length: 14; v_call: TRBV13; clone_size: few; j_call: TRBJ2-1; cdr3_nt: TGTGCCAGCAGCTTTGGACAGGGGAATCGAGAGCAGTTCTTC; cdr3_aa: CASSFGQGNREQFF
d_call: -; cdr3_length: 16; v_call: TRBV10-2; clone_size: -; j_call: TRBJ2-7; cdr3_nt: TGCGCCAGCAGGGGGGGATGGGGCAAGGGTACCTACGAGCAGTACTTC; cdr3_aa: CASRGGWGKGTYEQYF
d_call: TRBD1; cdr3_length: 14; v_call: TRBV29-1; clone_size: -; j_call: TRBJ1-4; cdr3_nt: TGCAGCGTGGACCTACAGGGGGCTGGCGAAAAACTGTTTTTT; cdr3_aa: CSVDLQGAGEKLFF
d_call: -; cdr3_length: 13; v_call: TRBV27; clone_size: once; j_call: TRBJ2-7; cdr3_nt: TGTGCCAGCAGCCTAACCGATTCCTACGAGCAGTACTTC; cdr3_aa: CASSLTDSYEQYF
d_call: -; cdr3_length: 12; v_call: TRBV6-1; clone_size: -; j_call: TRBJ2-1; cdr3_nt: TGTGCCAGCAGTGAAGCCCTCTATGAGCAGTTCTTC; cdr3_aa: CASSEALYEQFF
d_call: -; cdr3_length: 10; v_call: TRBV21-1; clone_size: -; j_call: TRBJ1-1; cdr3_nt: TGTGCCAGACAGGGCACTGAAGCTTTCTTT; cdr3_aa: CARQGTEAFF
d_call: -; cdr3_length: 14; v_call: TRBV5-8; clone_size: -; j_call: TRBJ2-7; cdr3_nt: TGTGCCAGCAGCTTGCTGACAGGACTCAACGAGCAGTACTTC; cdr3_aa: CASSLLTGLNEQYF
d_call: -; cdr3_length: 15; v_call: TRBV10-2; clone_size: -; j_call: TRBJ1-1; cdr3_nt: TGCGCCAGCAGTGACCCGACGGGGATAAAGATTGAAGCTTTCTTT; cdr3_aa: CASSDPTGIKIEAFF
d_call: TRBD1; cdr3_length: 16; v_call: TRBV5-4; clone_size: -; j_call: TRBJ2-3; cdr3_nt: TGTGCCAGCAGCTTTTTATTTGACAGGGTCGCAGATACGCAGTATTTT; cdr3_aa: CASSFLFDRVADTQYF
d_call: TRBD2; cdr3_length: 14; v_call: TRBV5-4; clone_size: -; j_call: TRBJ2-1; cdr3_nt: TGTGCCAGCAGCTGGAAGACTAGCGCGGGAGAGCAGTTCTTC; cdr3_aa: CASSWKTSAGEQFF
d_call: -; cdr3_length: 15; v_call: TRBV11-2; clone_size: -; j_call: TRBJ2-3; cdr3_nt: TGTGCCAGCAGCCCATCCTCCTTTGACACAGATACGCAGTATTTT; cdr3_aa: CASSPSSFDTDTQYF
d_call: -; cdr3_length: 14; v_call: TRBV27; clone_size: -; j_call: TRBJ2-7; cdr3_nt: TGTGCCAGCAGTTTACGTGGGTACTCCTACGAGCAGTACTTC; cdr3_aa: CASSLRGYSYEQYF
d_call: -; cdr3_length: 12; v_call: TRBV6-5; clone_size: -; j_call: TRBJ2-1; cdr3_nt: TGTGCCAGCAGTTACCAGGGTGGTGAGCAGTTCTTC; cdr3_aa: CASSYQGGEQFF
d_call: -; cdr3_length: 11; v_call: TRBV18; clone_size: -; j_call: TRBJ2-7; cdr3_nt: TGTGCCAGCCAAACAGGCTACGAGCAGTACTTC; cdr3_aa: CASQTGYEQYF
d_call: TRBD2; cdr3_length: 14; v_call: TRBV19; clone_size: -; j_call: TRBJ2-1; cdr3_nt: TGTGCCAGTAGTTCCCGGGGGGGCCGGCATGAGCAGTTCTTC; cdr3_aa: CASSSRGGRHEQFF
d_call: -; cdr3_length: 14; v_call: TRBV14; clone_size: -; j_call: TRBJ1-6; cdr3_nt: TGTGCCAGCAGCCCCAGGGGCTATAATTCACCCCTCCACTTT; cdr3_aa: CASSPRGYNSPLHF
d_call: -; cdr3_length: 14; v_call: TRBV30; clone_size: -; j_call: TRBJ2-3; cdr3_nt: TGTGCCTGGAGTGTAAGCACAGGCACAGATACGCAGTATTTT; cdr3_aa: CAWSVSTGTDTQYF
d_call: -; cdr3_length: 12; v_call: TRBV2; clone_size: -; j_call: TRBJ1-1; cdr3_nt: TGTGCCAGCAGCGAGACGGGCGCAGGGGCTTTCTTT; cdr3_aa: CASSETGAGAFF
d_call: TRBD1; cdr3_length: 15; v_call: TRBV7-2; clone_size: -; j_call: TRBJ1-5; cdr3_nt: TGTGCCAGCAGCTTAAGGGGCAGGGGGGAACAGCCCCAGCATTTT; cdr3_aa: CASSLRGRGEQPQHF
d_call: -; cdr3_length: 14; v_call: TRBV5-6; clone_size: -; j_call: TRBJ2-7; cdr3_nt: TGTGCCAGCAGCTTGGCAGGGTCCCCCTACGAGCAGTACTTC; cdr3_aa: CASSLAGSPYEQYF
d_call: -; cdr3_length: 11; v_call: TRBV5-1; clone_size: -; j_call: TRBJ1-3; cdr3_nt: TGCGCCAGCAGCCCTTATAGTCCCATATATTTT; cdr3_aa: CASSPYSPIYF
d_call: -; cdr3_length: 14; v_call: TRBV28; clone_size: -; j_call: TRBJ2-7; cdr3_nt: TGTGCCAGCAGTTTACGGACCGCGTCCTACGAGCAGTACTTC; cdr3_aa: CASSLRTASYEQYF
d_call: TRBD1; cdr3_length: 12; v_call: TRBV5-5; clone_size: few; j_call: TRBJ1-2; cdr3_nt: TGTGCCACAGGGGGCCTAAACTATGGCTACACCTTC; cdr3_aa: CATGGLNYGYTF
d_call: -; cdr3_length: 13; v_call: TRBV7-9; clone_size: -; j_call: TRBJ1-1; cdr3_nt: TGTGCCAGCACCGCGGAGGCGAACACTGAAGCTTTCTTT; cdr3_aa: CASTAEANTEAFF
d_call: -; cdr3_length: 14; v_call: TRBV27; clone_size: few; j_call: TRBJ1-2; cdr3_nt: TGTGCCAGCAGTTTACGGGGAGCTAACTATGGCTACACCTTC; cdr3_aa: CASSLRGANYGYTF
d_call: -; cdr3_length: 14; v_call: TRBV30; clone_size: -; j_call: TRBJ2-2; cdr3_nt: TGTGCCTGGGGGGGATTTTCGGGAACCGGGGAGCTGTTTTTT; cdr3_aa: CAWGGFSGTGELFF
d_call: -; cdr3_length: 14; v_call: TRBV7-7; clone_size: -; j_call: TRBJ2-7; cdr3_nt: TGTGCTAGCAGCTTATTTACGGACTCCTACGAGCAGTACTTC; cdr3_aa: CASSLFTDSYEQYF
d_call: TRBD1; cdr3_length: 14; v_call: TRBV27; clone_size: -; j_call: TRBJ1-1; cdr3_nt: TGTGCCAGCAGTTGGGGCAGGGGGCTCACTGAAGCTTTCTTT; cdr3_aa: CASSWGRGLTEAFF
d_call: TRBD2; cdr3_length: 15; v_call: TRBV27; clone_size: -; j_call: TRBJ2-1; cdr3_nt: TGTGCCAGCAGTTCCCGCGGAGCGGGGATCGATGAGCAGTTCTTC; cdr3_aa: CASSSRGAGIDEQFF
d_call: -; cdr3_length: 13; v_call: TRBV11-3; clone_size: -; j_call: TRBJ2-5; cdr3_nt: TGTGCCAGCAGCTTAGGGACAACGGGGACCCAGTACTTC; cdr3_aa: CASSLGTTGTQYF
d_call: -; cdr3_length: 13; v_call: TRBV21-1; clone_size: -; j_call: TRBJ2-7; cdr3_nt: TGTGCCAGCAGCTTACCAAGCTCCTACGAGCAGTACTTC; cdr3_aa: CASSLPSSYEQYF